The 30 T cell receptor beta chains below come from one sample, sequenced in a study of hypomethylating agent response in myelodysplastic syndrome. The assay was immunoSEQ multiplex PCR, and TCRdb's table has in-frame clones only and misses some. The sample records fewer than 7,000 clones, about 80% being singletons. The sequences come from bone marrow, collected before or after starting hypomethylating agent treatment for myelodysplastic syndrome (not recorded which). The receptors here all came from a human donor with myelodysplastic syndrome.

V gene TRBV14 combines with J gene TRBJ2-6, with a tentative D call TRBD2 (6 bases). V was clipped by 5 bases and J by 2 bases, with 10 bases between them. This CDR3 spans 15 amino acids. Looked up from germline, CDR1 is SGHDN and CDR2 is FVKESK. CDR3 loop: CASSLGGAGANVLTF. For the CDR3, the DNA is TGTGCCAGCAGCTTGGGAGGAGCTGGGGCCAACGTCCTGACTTTC. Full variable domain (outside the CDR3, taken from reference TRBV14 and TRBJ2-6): EAGVTQFPSHSVIEKGQTVTLRCDPISGHDNLYWYRRVMGKEIKFLLHFVKESKQDESGMPNNRFLAERTGGTYSTLKVQPAELEDSGVYFCASSLGGAGANVLTFGAGSRLTVL.

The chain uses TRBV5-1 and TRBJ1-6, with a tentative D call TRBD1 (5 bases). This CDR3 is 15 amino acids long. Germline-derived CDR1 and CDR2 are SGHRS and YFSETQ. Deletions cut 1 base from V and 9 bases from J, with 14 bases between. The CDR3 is CASSLSGEGLSPLHF. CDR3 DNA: TGCGCCAGCAGCTTGTCGGGGGAGGGGCTTTCACCCCTCCACTTT.

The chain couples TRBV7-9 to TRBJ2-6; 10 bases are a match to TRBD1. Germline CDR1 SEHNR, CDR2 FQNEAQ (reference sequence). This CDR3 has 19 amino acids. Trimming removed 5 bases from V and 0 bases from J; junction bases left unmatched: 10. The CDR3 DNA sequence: TGTGCCAGCAGCCCTCCCGTGGGACAGGGGCCCTCTGGGGCCAACGTCCTGACTTTC. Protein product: CASSPPVGQGPSGANVLTF.

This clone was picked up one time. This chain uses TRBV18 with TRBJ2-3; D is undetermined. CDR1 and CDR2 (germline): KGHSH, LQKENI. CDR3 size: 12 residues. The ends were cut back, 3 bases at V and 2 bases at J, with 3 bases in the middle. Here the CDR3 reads CASSPTTDTQYF. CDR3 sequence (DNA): TGTGCCAGCTCACCGACCACAGATACGCAGTATTTT.

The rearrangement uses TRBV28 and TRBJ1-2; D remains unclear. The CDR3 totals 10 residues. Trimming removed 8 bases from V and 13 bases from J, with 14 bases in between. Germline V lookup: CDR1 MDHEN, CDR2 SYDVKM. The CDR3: CASGPEVRTF. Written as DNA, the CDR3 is TGTGCCAGCGGCCCAGAAGTGCGCACCTTC.

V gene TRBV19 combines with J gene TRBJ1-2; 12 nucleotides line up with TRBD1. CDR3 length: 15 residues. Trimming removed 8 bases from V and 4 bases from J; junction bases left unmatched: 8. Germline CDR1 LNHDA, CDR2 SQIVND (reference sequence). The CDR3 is CASYPGTGGAYGYTF. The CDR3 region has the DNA TGTGCCAGTTACCCCGGGACAGGGGGCGCCTATGGCTACACCTTC. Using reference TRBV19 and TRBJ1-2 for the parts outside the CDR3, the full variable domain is DGGITQSPKYLFRKEGQNVTLSCEQNLNHDAMYWYRQDPGQGLRLIYYSQIVNDFQKGDIAEGYSVSREKKESFPLTVTSAQKNPTAFYLCASYPGTGGAYGYTFGSGTRLTVV.

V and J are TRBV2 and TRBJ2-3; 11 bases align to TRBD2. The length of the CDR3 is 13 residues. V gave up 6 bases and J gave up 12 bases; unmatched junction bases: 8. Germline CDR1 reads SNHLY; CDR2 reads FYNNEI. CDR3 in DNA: TGTGCCAGCAGGGGACTAGCGGCGCCCACCCAGTATTTT. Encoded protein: CASRGLAAPTQYF.

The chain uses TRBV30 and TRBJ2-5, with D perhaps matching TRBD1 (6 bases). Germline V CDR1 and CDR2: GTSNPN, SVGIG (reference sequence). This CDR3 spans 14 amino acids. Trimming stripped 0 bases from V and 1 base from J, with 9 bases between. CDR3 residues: CAWSVRGGQETQYF. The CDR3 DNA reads TGTGCCTGGAGTGTGCGAGGGGGCCAAGAGACCCAGTACTTC.

CDR3 DNA: TGTGCCAGCAGCGTAGCCGGGGAGGGGGAAAAACTGTTTTTT. This codes for CASSVAGEGEKLFF. The rearrangement links TRBV9 to TRBJ1-4; TRBD1 is a possible D gene (5 bases). From germline, CDR1 is SGDLS and CDR2 YYNGEE. V lost 0 bases, J lost 8 bases, and 11 bases lay in between. CDR3 length equals 14 residues.

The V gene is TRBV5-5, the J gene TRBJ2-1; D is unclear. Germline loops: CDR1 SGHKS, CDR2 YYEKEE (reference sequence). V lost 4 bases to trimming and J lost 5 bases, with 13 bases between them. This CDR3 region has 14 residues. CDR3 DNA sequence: TGTGCCAGCAGCCCCCTCCTGTATAACAATGAGCAGTTCTTC. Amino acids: CASSPLLYNNEQFF.

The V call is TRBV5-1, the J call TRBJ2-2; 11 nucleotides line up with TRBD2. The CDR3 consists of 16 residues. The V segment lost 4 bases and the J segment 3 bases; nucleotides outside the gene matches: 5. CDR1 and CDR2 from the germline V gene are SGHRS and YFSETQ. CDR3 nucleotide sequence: TGCGCCAGCAGCCTCGGGACTAGCGGTTACACCGGGGAGCTGTTTTTT. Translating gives CASSLGTSGYTGELFF.

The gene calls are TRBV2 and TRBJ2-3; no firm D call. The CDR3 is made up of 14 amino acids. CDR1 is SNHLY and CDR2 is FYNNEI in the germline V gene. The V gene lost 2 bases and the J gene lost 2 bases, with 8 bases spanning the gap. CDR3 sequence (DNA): TGTGCCAGCAGTGAATCCTTATCCACAGATACGCAGTATTTT. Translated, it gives CASSESLSTDTQYF.

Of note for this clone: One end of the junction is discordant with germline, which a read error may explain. In DNA, the CDR3 is TGTGCCAGCAGCACAGGGCTGGTACCTGAAGTTTTCTTT. Encoded protein: CASSTGLVPEVFF. V usage is TRBV7-9 and J usage is TRBJ1-1; D perhaps matches TRBD1 (6 bases). The CDR3 runs to 13 residues. Germline V gives CDR1 SEHNR, CDR2 FQNEAQ (reference sequence).

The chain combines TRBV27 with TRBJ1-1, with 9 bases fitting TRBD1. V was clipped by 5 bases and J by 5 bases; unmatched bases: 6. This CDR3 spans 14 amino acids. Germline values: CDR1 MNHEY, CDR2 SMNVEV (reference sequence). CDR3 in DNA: TGTGCCAGCAGTAGGGACAGGGATCGGACTGAAGCTTTCTTT. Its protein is CASSRDRDRTEAFF.

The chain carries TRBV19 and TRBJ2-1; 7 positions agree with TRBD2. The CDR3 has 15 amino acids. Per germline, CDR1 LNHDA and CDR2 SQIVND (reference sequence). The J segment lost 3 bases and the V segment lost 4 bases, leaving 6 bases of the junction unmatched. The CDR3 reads CASSRWRGNYNEQFF. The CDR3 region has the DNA TGTGCCAGTAGTAGGTGGCGGGGGAACTACAATGAGCAGTTCTTC.

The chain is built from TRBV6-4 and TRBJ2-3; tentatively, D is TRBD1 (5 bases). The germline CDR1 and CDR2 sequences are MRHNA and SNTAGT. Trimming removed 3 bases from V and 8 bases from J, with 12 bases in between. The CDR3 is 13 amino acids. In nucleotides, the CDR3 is TGTGCCAGCAGTGATTGGGGCGAAGGTACGCAGTATTTT. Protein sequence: CASSDWGEGTQYF.

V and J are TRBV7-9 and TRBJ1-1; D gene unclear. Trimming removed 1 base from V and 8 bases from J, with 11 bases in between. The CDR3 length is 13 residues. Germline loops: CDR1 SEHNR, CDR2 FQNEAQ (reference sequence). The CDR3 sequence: CASSLGRQEEAFF. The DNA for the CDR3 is TGTGCCAGCAGCTTAGGACGGCAGGAAGAAGCTTTCTTT.

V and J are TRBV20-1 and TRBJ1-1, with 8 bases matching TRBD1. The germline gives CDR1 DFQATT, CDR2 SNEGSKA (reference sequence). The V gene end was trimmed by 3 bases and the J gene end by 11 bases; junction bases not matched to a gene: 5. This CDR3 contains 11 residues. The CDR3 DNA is TGCAGTGCTAGGGACAGGGAAAAGGCTTTCTTT. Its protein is CSARDREKAFF.

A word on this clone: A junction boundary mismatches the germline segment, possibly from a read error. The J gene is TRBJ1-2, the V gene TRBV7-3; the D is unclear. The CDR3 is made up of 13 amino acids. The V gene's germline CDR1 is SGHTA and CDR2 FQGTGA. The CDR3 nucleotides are TGTGCCAGCAGCCTAACCTCGGCCTATGGCTACACCTTC. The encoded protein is CASSLTSAYGYTF.

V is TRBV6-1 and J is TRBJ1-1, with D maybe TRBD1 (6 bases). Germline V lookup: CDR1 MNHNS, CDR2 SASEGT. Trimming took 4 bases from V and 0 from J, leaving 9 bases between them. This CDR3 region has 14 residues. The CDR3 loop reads CASSARTVNTEAFF. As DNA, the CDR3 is TGTGCCAGCAGTGCCCGGACAGTGAACACTGAAGCTTTCTTT.

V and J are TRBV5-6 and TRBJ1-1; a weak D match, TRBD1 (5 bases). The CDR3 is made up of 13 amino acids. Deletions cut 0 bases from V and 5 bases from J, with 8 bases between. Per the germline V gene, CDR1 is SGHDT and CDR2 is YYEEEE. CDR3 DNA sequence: TGTGCCAGCAGCTTGGGCGGGGGGACTGAAGCTTTCTTT. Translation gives CASSLGGGTEAFF.

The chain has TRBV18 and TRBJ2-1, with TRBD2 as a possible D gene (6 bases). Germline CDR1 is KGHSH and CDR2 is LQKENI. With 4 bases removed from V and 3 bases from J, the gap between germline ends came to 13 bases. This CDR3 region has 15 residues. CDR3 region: CASSLEAGLYNEQFF. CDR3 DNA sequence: TGTGCCAGCTCACTAGAGGCGGGACTCTACAATGAGCAGTTCTTC.

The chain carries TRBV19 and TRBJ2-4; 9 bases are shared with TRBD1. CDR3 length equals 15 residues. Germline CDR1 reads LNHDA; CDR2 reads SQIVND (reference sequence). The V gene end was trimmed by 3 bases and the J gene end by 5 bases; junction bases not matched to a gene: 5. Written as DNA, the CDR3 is TGTGCCAGTAGTATGGGACAGGGCAGCCAAAACATTCAGTACTTC. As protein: CASSMGQGSQNIQYF. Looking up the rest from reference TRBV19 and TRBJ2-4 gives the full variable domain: DGGITQSPKYLFRKEGQNVTLSCEQNLNHDAMYWYRQDPGQGLRLIYYSQIVNDFQKGDIAEGYSVSREKKESFPLTVTSAQKNPTAFYLCASSMGQGSQNIQYFGAGTRLSVL.

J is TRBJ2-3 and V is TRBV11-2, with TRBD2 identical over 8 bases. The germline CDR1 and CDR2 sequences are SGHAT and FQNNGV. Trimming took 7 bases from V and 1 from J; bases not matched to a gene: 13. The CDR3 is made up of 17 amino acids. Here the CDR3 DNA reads TGTGCCAGCACCAGCAGCGGGGGAGTCCTCCGCACAGATACGCAGTATTTT. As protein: CASTSSGGVLRTDTQYF.

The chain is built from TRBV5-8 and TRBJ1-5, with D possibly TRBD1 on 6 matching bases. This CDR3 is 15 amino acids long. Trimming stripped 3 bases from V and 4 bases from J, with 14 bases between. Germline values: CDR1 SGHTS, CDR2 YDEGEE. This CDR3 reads CASSWRTEVNQPQHF. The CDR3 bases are TGTGCCAGCAGCTGGAGGACAGAAGTTAATCAGCCCCAGCATTTT. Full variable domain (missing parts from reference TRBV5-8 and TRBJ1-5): EAGVTQSPTHLIKTRGQQATLRCSPISGHTSVYWYQQALGLGLQFLLWYDEGEERNRGNFPPRFSGRQFPNYSSELNVNALELEDSALYLCASSWRTEVNQPQHFGDGTRLSIL.

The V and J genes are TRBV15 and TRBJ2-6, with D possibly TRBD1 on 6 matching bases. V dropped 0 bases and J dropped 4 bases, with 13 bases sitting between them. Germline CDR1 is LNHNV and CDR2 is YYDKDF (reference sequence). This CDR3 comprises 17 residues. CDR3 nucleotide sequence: TGTGCCACCAGCAGAGAGCCAGGGGCTTGGGGGGCCAACGTCCTGACTTTC. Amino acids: CATSREPGAWGANVLTF.

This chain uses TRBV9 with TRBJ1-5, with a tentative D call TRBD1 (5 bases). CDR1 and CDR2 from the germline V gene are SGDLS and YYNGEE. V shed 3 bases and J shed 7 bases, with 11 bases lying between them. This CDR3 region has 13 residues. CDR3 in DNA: TGTGCCAGCAGCGGAGGGACGCGCCAGCCCCAGCATTTT. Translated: CASSGGTRQPQHF.

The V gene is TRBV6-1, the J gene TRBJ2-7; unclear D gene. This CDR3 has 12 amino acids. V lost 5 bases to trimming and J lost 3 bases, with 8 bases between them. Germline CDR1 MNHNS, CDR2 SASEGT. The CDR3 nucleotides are TGTGCCAGCAGTTGGGATGTCTACGAGCAGTACTTC. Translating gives CASSWDVYEQYF.

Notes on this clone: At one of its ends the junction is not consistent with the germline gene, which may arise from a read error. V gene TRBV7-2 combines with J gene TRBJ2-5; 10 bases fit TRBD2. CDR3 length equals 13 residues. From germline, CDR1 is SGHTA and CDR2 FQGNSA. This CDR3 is CASSSPGLAILHF. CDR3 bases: TGTGCCAGCAGCTCCCCGGGACTAGCGATCCTGCACTTC.

CDR3 loop: CATLAGATDTQYF. As DNA, the CDR3 is TGTGCCACCCTAGCGGGAGCCACAGATACGCAGTATTTT. The rearrangement uses TRBV28 and TRBJ2-3; 10 nucleotides line up with TRBD2. J was trimmed by 2 bases and V by 10 bases; bases with no gene match: 3. Germline V gene data show CDR1 as MDHEN and CDR2 as SYDVKM. The CDR3 contains 13 residues.